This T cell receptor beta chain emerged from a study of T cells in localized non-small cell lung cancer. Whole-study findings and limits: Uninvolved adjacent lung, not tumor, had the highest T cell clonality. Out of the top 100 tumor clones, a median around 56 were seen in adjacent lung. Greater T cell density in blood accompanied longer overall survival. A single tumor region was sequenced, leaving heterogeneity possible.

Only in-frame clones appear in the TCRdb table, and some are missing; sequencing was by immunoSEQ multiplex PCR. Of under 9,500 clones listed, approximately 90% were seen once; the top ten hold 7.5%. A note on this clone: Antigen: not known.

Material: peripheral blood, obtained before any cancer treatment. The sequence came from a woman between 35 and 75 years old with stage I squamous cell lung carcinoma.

CDR3 in amino acids: CASSLNGEAFF. CDR3 nucleotide sequence: TGTGCCAGCAGTTTGAACGGTGAAGCTTTCTTT. The chain combines TRBV27 with TRBJ1-1; D is unresolved. This CDR3 has 11 amino acids. V gave up 3 bases and J gave up 7 bases, with 6 bases separating them. Per germline, CDR1 MNHEY and CDR2 SMNVEV (reference sequence).